These 32 T cell receptor beta chains share one sample of origin, sequenced in a study of OX40 agonist ivuxolimab in advanced cancers. The table came from immunoSEQ multiplex PCR; TCRdb's copy has only in-frame clones and leaves some out. The sample comprises 45,000 to 50,000 clones, approximately 90% of which are singletons, and over 15% rests with the top ten. Sequencing used CD4+ or CD8+ T cells sorted from blood, obtained in a trial of the OX40 agonist ivuxolimab. Every receptor here comes from an adult with an advanced solid tumor such as melanoma, head and neck, liver or kidney cancer.

This clone ranks as medium-sized (0.01 to 0.1%). The chain has TRBV13 and TRBJ2-7; 8 bases align to TRBD2. The germline CDR1 and CDR2 sequences are PRHDT and FYEKMQ (reference sequence). V lost 3 bases, J lost 4 bases, and 8 bases stayed unmatched. This CDR3 has 15 amino acids. CDR3 in amino acids: CASSFYLAGRYEQYF. In nucleotides, the CDR3 is TGTGCCAGCAGCTTTTATTTAGCGGGGAGGTACGAGCAGTACTTC.

This chain connects TRBV15 to TRBJ2-5; D is ambiguous. V lost 0 bases and J lost 0, with 5 bases in between. The CDR3 has 14 amino acids. Germline loops: CDR1 LNHNV, CDR2 YYDKDF (reference sequence). The CDR3 coding sequence is TGTGCCACCAGCAGAGAGACTGACCAAGAGACCCAGTACTTC. It translates to CATSRETDQETQYF.

V usage is TRBV2 and J usage is TRBJ2-3; 13 nucleotides match TRBD2. The V segment lost 3 bases and the J segment 5 bases; nucleotides outside the gene matches: 5. Germline-derived CDR1 and CDR2 are SNHLY and FYNNEI. The CDR3 has 16 amino acids. The CDR3 nucleotides are TGTGCCAGCAGTGATCCTGGGACTAGCGGGATAGATACGCAGTATTTT. Encoded protein: CASSDPGTSGIDTQYF. Looking up the rest from reference TRBV2 and TRBJ2-3 gives the full variable domain: EPEVTQTPSHQVTQMGQEVILRCVPISNHLYFYWYRQILGQKVEFLVSFYNNEISEKSEIFDDQFSVERPDGSNFTLKIRSTKLEDSAMYFCASSDPGTSGIDTQYFGPGTRLTVL.

V usage is TRBV7-2 and J usage is TRBJ2-7; 8 positions agree with TRBD2. J was trimmed by 4 bases and V by 4 bases; bases with no gene match: 12. The CDR3 totals 16 residues. Germline loops: CDR1 SGHTA, CDR2 FQGNSA. As DNA, the CDR3 is TGTGCCAGCAGCTACCTACCGGGACTAGTGGCTTACGAGCAGTACTTC. Its translation is CASSYLPGLVAYEQYF. Variable domain in full (rest from reference TRBV7-2 and TRBJ2-7): GAGVSQSPSNKVTEKGKDVELRCDPISGHTALYWYRQSLGQGLEFLIYFQGNSAPDKSGLPSDRFSAERTGGSVSTLTIQRTQQEDSAVYLCASSYLPGLVAYEQYFGPGTRLTVT.

This clone was observed once. V usage is TRBV4-1 and J usage is TRBJ1-1; D gene uncertain. The CDR3 runs to 13 residues. Trimming cost V 0 bases and J 6 bases, with 8 bases left between them. Germline CDR1 is MGHRA and CDR2 is YSYEKL. The CDR3 bases are TGCGCCAGCAGCCAAGAAGAGCAGTCTGAAGCTTTCTTT. Protein sequence: CASSQEEQSEAFF.

The CDR3 DNA reads as TGTGCCAGTAGTTCCGTCGGGACTAGCCTCCACGAGCAGTACTTC. Its translation: CASSSVGTSLHEQYF. The chain combines TRBV19 with TRBJ2-7; 9 nucleotides agree with TRBD2. J gave up 5 bases and V 5 bases, and 10 bases lay outside the gene matches. The CDR3 runs 15 residues. Looked up from germline, CDR1 is LNHDA and CDR2 is SQIVND (reference sequence). Supplemented by reference TRBV19 and TRBJ2-7, the full variable domain reads DGGITQSPKYLFRKEGQNVTLSCEQNLNHDAMYWYRQDPGQGLRLIYYSQIVNDFQKGDIAEGYSVSREKKESFPLTVTSAQKNPTAFYLCASSSVGTSLHEQYFGPGTRLTVT.

V gene TRBV6-6 combines with J gene TRBJ1-1; 9 bases are a match to TRBD1. This CDR3 region has 14 residues. Germline CDR1 and CDR2: MNHNY and SVGAGI (reference sequence). V shed 6 bases, J shed 3 bases, and the junction held 5 bases outside the gene matches. The CDR3 DNA is TGTGCCAGCAGGCAGACAGGGGGAGACACTGAAGCTTTCTTT. It translates to CASRQTGGDTEAFF.

The chain employs TRBV19 and TRBJ2-1, with TRBD2 matching 8 bases. CDR1 LNHDA and CDR2 SQIVND come from the germline V gene (reference sequence). This CDR3 comprises 14 residues. Losses at the gene ends were 3 bases for V and 8 bases for J; bases not matched to a gene: 6. DNA for the CDR3: TGTGCCAGTAGTATGGGTGGACTAGCCGATGAGCAGTTCTTC. This encodes CASSMGGLADEQFF.

This chain connects TRBV6-5 to TRBJ1-4; D ambiguous. The CDR3 has 15 residues. Between the trimmed V and J ends, which lost 3 bases and 5 bases, there was a span of 13 bases. Germline CDR1 reads MNHEY; CDR2 reads SVGAGI. The CDR3 bases are TGTGCCAGCAGTTATCTTAAGACCGACAATGAAAAACTGTTTTTT. It codes for CASSYLKTDNEKLFF.

This clone was detected once. The chain recombines TRBV9 with TRBJ1-1; possible D gene TRBD1, 5 bases. The germline gives CDR1 SGDLS, CDR2 YYNGEE. V was pared by 2 bases and J by 3 bases, with 14 bases between. The CDR3 length is 15 residues. CDR3: CASSVGPSEDTEAFF. The CDR3 region has the DNA TGTGCCAGCAGCGTGGGACCCTCAGAGGACACTGAAGCTTTCTTT.

V gene TRBV5-4 combines with J gene TRBJ2-1, with 14 bases aligning to TRBD2. Trimming took 4 bases from V and 5 from J; bases not matched to a gene: 8. The CDR3 is 17 residues long. Germline V gene data show CDR1 as SGHNT and CDR2 as YYREEE (reference sequence). CDR3 nucleotides: TGTGCCAGCAGCCCGAGACTAGCGGGGGGGCCCGACAATGAGCAGTTCTTC. This codes for CASSPRLAGGPDNEQFF.

This rearrangement joins TRBV27 to TRBJ2-6; no reliable D call. The V and J ends lost 5 bases and 0 bases respectively, with 20 bases between them. Germline lookup yields CDR1 MNHEY and CDR2 SMNVEV (reference sequence). The CDR3 sequence is 19 residues long. In DNA, the CDR3 is TGTGCCAGCAGTCCCTGGGCCCGAAGTCTTAGCTCTGGGGCCAACGTCCTGACTTTC. Its protein product is CASSPWARSLSSGANVLTF.

The V and J genes are TRBV19 and TRBJ1-4, with no clear D. The CDR3 is made up of 11 amino acids. With 3 bases removed from V and 11 bases from J, the gap between germline ends came to 7 bases. Germline lookup yields CDR1 LNHDA and CDR2 SQIVND (reference sequence). DNA of the CDR3: TGTGCCAGTAGTATCGCAGAGAAACTGTTTTTT. This codes for CASSIAEKLFF.

This clone was detected only once. The genes are TRBV5-5 and TRBJ1-2, with TRBD1 as a possible D gene (6 bases). The CDR3 is 14 residues long. The V and J ends lost 3 bases and 7 bases respectively, with 16 bases between them. Looked up from germline, CDR1 is SGHKS and CDR2 is YYEKEE (reference sequence). CDR3 bases: TGTGCCAGCAGCTCGGTACAGGGTTTCCCTGGCTACACCTTC. As protein: CASSSVQGFPGYTF.

V usage is TRBV19 and J usage is TRBJ2-2; a weak D match, TRBD2 (6 bases). CDR1 and CDR2 from the germline V gene are LNHDA and SQIVND (reference sequence). This CDR3 comprises 16 residues. Trimming cost V 3 bases and J 1 base, with 12 bases left between them. The CDR3 nucleotides read TGTGCCAGTAGTATTTTCGGCGGGGTGAACACCGGGGAGCTGTTTTTT. It specifies CASSIFGGVNTGELFF.

The chain has TRBV19 and TRBJ2-5; maybe TRBD1 (6 bases). Germline V lookup: CDR1 LNHDA, CDR2 SQIVND (reference sequence). CDR3 size: 15 residues. The V gene lost 3 bases and the J gene lost 3 bases, with 14 bases spanning the gap. CDR3: CASSIPGHQKETQYF. CDR3 DNA sequence: TGTGCCAGTAGTATTCCGGGACACCAAAAAGAGACCCAGTACTTC.

V gene TRBV28 combines with J gene TRBJ2-2; tentative D call: TRBD2 (6 bases). Germline V gene sequence: CDR1 MDHEN, CDR2 SYDVKM. Trimming shortened V by 3 bases and J by 7 bases, and 9 bases separated the two germline ends. This CDR3 has 13 amino acids. The CDR3 nucleotides read TGTGCCAGCAGTTTCTCGGGGGTCGGGGAGCTGTTTTTT. Protein sequence: CASSFSGVGELFF.

This sequence joins TRBV11-2 and TRBJ2-7; 8 nucleotides align to TRBD1. The CDR3 contains 17 residues. CDR1 SGHAT and CDR2 FQNNGV come from the germline V gene. The ends lost 0 bases at V and 3 bases at J; junction bases unmatched: 10. The CDR3 region has the DNA TGTGCCAGCAGCTTAGATCGAATGGGACAGGCGTACTACGAGCAGTACTTC. Amino acid sequence: CASSLDRMGQAYYEQYF.

The genes are TRBV2 and TRBJ2-7; D gene unclear. This CDR3 region has 13 residues. Germline-derived CDR1 and CDR2 are SNHLY and FYNNEI. V dropped 4 bases and J dropped 4 bases, with 11 bases sitting between them. Here the CDR3 reads CASSGFRSYEQYF. The CDR3 DNA follows: TGTGCCAGCAGTGGGTTCCGTTCTTACGAGCAGTACTTC.

The chain uses TRBV4-1 and TRBJ1-5; a possible D gene is TRBD1 (6 bases). Germline CDR1 reads MGHRA; CDR2 reads YSYEKL. V shed 1 base and J shed 4 bases, with 11 bases lying between them. CDR3 size: 15 residues. For the CDR3, the DNA is TGCGCCAGCAGCCAAGGAGAAACAGGGAATCAGCCCCAGCATTTT. As protein: CASSQGETGNQPQHF.

V and J are TRBV7-8 and TRBJ2-2, with TRBD1 as a possible D gene (6 bases). V lost 1 base and J lost 6, with 15 bases in between. CDR1 and CDR2 (germline): SGHVS, FQNEAQ. This CDR3 comprises 16 residues. Here the CDR3 reads CASSLVVPGVAGELFF. CDR3 sequence (DNA): TGTGCCAGCAGCTTAGTGGTCCCAGGGGTGGCCGGGGAGCTGTTTTTT.

V and J are TRBV6-4 and TRBJ2-3; 11 nucleotides line up with TRBD2. In germline, CDR1 is MRHNA, CDR2 SNTAGT. This CDR3 region has 15 residues. With 3 bases clipped from V and 1 base from J, the junction kept 0 bases outside the gene matches. The CDR3 is CASSETSGGTDTQYF. The DNA of the CDR3 is TGTGCCAGCAGTGAGACTAGCGGGGGCACAGATACGCAGTATTTT.

The V gene is TRBV7-9, the J gene TRBJ1-1; D not certain. Trimming pared 5 bases from V and 3 bases from J, leaving 4 bases between. Germline-derived CDR1 and CDR2 are SEHNR and FQNEAQ (reference sequence). CDR3 length: 11 residues. CDR3 sequence (DNA): TGTGCCAGCAGCACGTACACTGAAGCTTTCTTT. This encodes CASSTYTEAFF.

The chain joins TRBV7-6 to TRBJ1-2; no clear D. The CDR3 loop spans 14 amino acids. V lost 5 bases and J lost 7, with 17 bases in between. In germline, CDR1 is SGHVS, CDR2 FNYEAQ. The CDR3 spells CASSPAHRSGGYTF. The DNA of the CDR3 is TGTGCCAGCAGCCCAGCACACCGTTCGGGTGGCTACACCTTC.

The rearrangement uses TRBV2 and TRBJ2-7; no firm D call. The V end was cut by 5 bases, the J end by 4 bases, with 3 bases between. The germline gives CDR1 SNHLY, CDR2 FYNNEI. This CDR3 contains 10 residues. The CDR3 nucleotides are TGTGCCAGCAGTTTATACGAGCAGTACTTC. Translation gives CASSLYEQYF. Drawing the rest from reference TRBV2 and TRBJ2-7, the complete variable domain is EPEVTQTPSHQVTQMGQEVILRCVPISNHLYFYWYRQILGQKVEFLVSFYNNEISEKSEIFDDQFSVERPDGSNFTLKIRSTKLEDSAMYFCASSLYEQYFGPGTRLTVT.

This chain connects TRBV5-1 to TRBJ2-1; 16 bases agree with TRBD2. From germline, CDR1 is SGHRS and CDR2 YFSETQ. The CDR3 length is 17 residues. J lost 8 bases, V lost 4 bases, and 9 bases had no gene match. The CDR3 protein is CASSPPGLAGGSDEQFF. The CDR3, as DNA: TGCGCCAGCAGCCCTCCGGGACTAGCGGGGGGGTCCGATGAGCAGTTCTTC.

V is TRBV27 and J is TRBJ2-1; 8 positions match TRBD1. The CDR3 is made up of 17 amino acids. V shed 1 base and J 1 base; nucleotides not matched to a gene: 6. The germline V gene has CDR1 MNHEY and CDR2 SMNVEV (reference sequence). CDR3: CASSLWTGQESYNEQFF. Here the CDR3 DNA reads TGTGCCAGCAGTTTATGGACGGGACAGGAGTCCTACAATGAGCAGTTCTTC.

This clone was detected only once. The J gene is TRBJ2-3, the V gene TRBV5-6; TRBD2 matches 12 bases. Germline CDR1 SGHDT, CDR2 YYEEEE. The trim removed 0 bases at V and 2 bases at J, leaving 10 bases unmatched. There are 19 residues in the CDR3. The CDR3, as DNA: TGTGCCAGCAGCTTGGACCTAGCGGGGGGGCTTACCTCCACAGATACGCAGTATTTT. Translation: CASSLDLAGGLTSTDTQYF.

This chain uses TRBV6-5 with TRBJ1-1; no clear D. This CDR3 comprises 14 residues. The germline V gene has CDR1 MNHEY and CDR2 SVGAGI. V was cut by 2 bases and J by 1 base, with 8 bases left in between. This CDR3 reads CASSYLDGNTEAFF. In DNA, the CDR3 is TGTGCCAGCAGTTACCTTGACGGGAACACTGAAGCTTTCTTT.

This chain uses TRBV13 with TRBJ2-1; D remains unclear. V gave up 1 base and J gave up 7 bases, with 23 bases separating them. The CDR3 has 18 residues. Germline loops: CDR1 PRHDT, CDR2 FYEKMQ (reference sequence). Here the CDR3 DNA reads TGTGCCAGCAGCTTAGCCCTCCACGCTAAAACGGTCCTAAATGAGCAGTTCTTC. Translation: CASSLALHAKTVLNEQFF.

The V gene is TRBV27, the J gene TRBJ2-7; TRBD1 matches at 8 bases. The CDR3 runs 13 residues. CDR1 MNHEY and CDR2 SMNVEV come from the germline V gene (reference sequence). J lost 5 bases, V lost 6 bases, and 6 bases had no gene match. The CDR3 region has the DNA TGTGCCAGCAGCCCCAGGGGGCTTGACGAGCAGTACTTC. Its translation: CASSPRGLDEQYF.

This rearrangement joins TRBV19 to TRBJ1-2; unclear D gene. Germline V gene data show CDR1 as LNHDA and CDR2 as SQIVND (reference sequence). This CDR3 region has 13 residues. V dropped 5 bases and J dropped 4 bases, with 11 bases sitting between them. The CDR3 nucleotides are TGTGCCAGTAGTCGACTGGCGCTCTATGGCTACACCTTC. Translating it yields CASSRLALYGYTF.